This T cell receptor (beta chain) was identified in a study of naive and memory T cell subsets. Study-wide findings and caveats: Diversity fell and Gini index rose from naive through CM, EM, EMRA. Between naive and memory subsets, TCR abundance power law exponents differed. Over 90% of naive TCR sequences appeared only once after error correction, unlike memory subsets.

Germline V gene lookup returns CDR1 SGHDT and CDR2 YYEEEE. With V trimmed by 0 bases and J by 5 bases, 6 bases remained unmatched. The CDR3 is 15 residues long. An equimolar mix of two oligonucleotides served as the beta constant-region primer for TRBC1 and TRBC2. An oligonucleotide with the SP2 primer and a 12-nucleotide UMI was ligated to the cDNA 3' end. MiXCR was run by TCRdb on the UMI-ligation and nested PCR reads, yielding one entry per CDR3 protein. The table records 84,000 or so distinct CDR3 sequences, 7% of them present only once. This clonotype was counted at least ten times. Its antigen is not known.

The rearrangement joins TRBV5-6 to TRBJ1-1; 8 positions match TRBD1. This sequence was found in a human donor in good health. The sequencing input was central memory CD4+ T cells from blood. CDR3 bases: TGTGCCAGCAGCTTGGCTGGCAGGGGGCCGACTGAAGCTTTCTTT. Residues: CASSLAGRGPTEAFF. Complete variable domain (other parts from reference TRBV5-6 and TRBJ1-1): DAGVTQSPTHLIKTRGQQVTLRCSPKSGHDTVSWYQQALGQGPQFIFQYYEEEERQRGNFPDRFSGHQFPNYSSELNVNALLLGDSALYLCASSLAGRGPTEAFFGQGTRLTVV.